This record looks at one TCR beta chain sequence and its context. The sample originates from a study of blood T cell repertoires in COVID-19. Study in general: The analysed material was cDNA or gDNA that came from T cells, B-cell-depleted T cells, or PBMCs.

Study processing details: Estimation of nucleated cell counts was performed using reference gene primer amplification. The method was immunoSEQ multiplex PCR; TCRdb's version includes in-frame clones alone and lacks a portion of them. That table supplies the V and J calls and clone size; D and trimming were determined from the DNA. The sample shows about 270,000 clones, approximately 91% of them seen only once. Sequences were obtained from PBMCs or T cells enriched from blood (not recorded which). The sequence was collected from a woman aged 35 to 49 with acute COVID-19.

The CDR3 loop reads CASSPDSMNTEAFF. CDR3 bases: TGTGCCAGCTCACCAGACAGTATGAACACTGAAGCTTTCTTT. The chain recombines TRBV18 with TRBJ1-1, with D possibly matching TRBD1 (5 bases). Germline CDR1 KGHSH, CDR2 LQKENI. The V end lost 2 bases, the J end lost 0 bases, and 7 bases lay between the germline ends. There are 14 residues in the CDR3.